Sequencing of this T cell receptor beta chain was carried out in a study of vaccination and CD4 T cells after COVID-19. Study-wide context: The makeup of the convalescents was six males and four females, two of them Hispanic. Culture controls were given either a CEFX pool, an HIV-1 Nef pool, or no peptide.

The CDR3 has 17 residues. The V segment lost 3 bases and the J segment 4 bases; nucleotides outside the gene matches: 10. The germline CDR1 and CDR2 sequences are MRHNA and SNTAGT. The Oncomine TCR Beta short-read assay was what sequenced the DNA obtained from cultured CD4+ T cells. TCRdb ran MiXCR on the PCR reads and lists one entry per CDR3 protein. The sample lists around 16,000 distinct CDR3 sequences, around 44% occurring once. Treatment indicated: approximately 9-day PBMC culture with coronavirus spike peptide pools or control peptides (ViraFEST assay). ViraFEST enlarged antigen-specific T cell populations with peptide pools and afterwards sequenced TCRs. A negative selection step was used to isolate CD4+ T cells once culture had run for 10 days. On this clonotype: The antigen is undetermined.

The source was CD4+ T cells from blood, cultured in vitro, collected after SARS-CoV-2 vaccination. This TCR was recovered from a human donor who had recovered from COVID-19. The chain combines TRBV6-4 with TRBJ2-1, with 9 nucleotides matching TRBD1. This CDR3 is CASSEAGTGIPYNEQFF. In DNA form, the CDR3 reads TGTGCCAGCAGTGAGGCCGGGACAGGGATTCCTTACAATGAGCAGTTCTTC.